This T cell receptor beta chain originates from a study of CD8+ T cells in alopecia areata. This clone was found a few times. Its antigen is not identified. Reverse transcribed after extraction, RNA yielded cDNA as the sequencing template. Only in-frame clones appear in the TCRdb table, and some are missing; sequencing was by immunoSEQ multiplex PCR. The table lists approximately 140,000 clones, about 85% of them singletons. Overall study findings and caveats: Among the cells sequenced in scalp samples are also the resident alphabeta T cells of normal skin.

The sample's treatment: oral pan-JAK inhibitor, 5-10 mg twice daily. Alopecia areata patients provided lesional scalp punch biopsies and peripheral blood, both collected for the study. Germline V lookup: CDR1 GTSNPN, CDR2 SVGIG (reference sequence). V was shortened by 5 bases and J by 8 bases, with 10 bases between the two germline ends. The CDR3 has 11 residues. The chain combines TRBV30 with TRBJ2-1; TRBD2 might be the D (6 bases). The TCR originated in a human donor with alopecia areata. The sequences come from CD8+ T cells sorted from blood, collected at week 4, from a patient treated with tofacitinib. The CDR3 protein is CAWGTSHEQFF. The CDR3 coding sequence is TGTGCCTGGGGAACTAGCCATGAGCAGTTCTTC.